This T cell receptor (beta chain) was identified during a study of T cells after yellow fever vaccination. Study details: Libraries from low-cell-number fractions were prepared with the SMART-Seq v4 Ultra Low Input RNA kit. General observations from the study: A large majority of primary-vaccination clones showed up again after the booster (about 96% CD4, about 87% CD8).

To note about this clonotype: Antigen unknown.

TCRdb re-derived calls from the 5' RACE reads in MiXCR, one entry per CDR3 protein. The table shows 450,000 to 650,000 distinct CDR3 sequences, with just over 20% occurring only once. V lost 11 bases, J lost 0 bases, and 7 bases stayed unmatched. Per germline, CDR1 LGHDT and CDR2 YNNKEL (reference sequence). The CDR3 runs 15 residues. The chain has TRBV3-1 and TRBJ2-1, with 10 bases aligning to TRBD2. This specimen consisted of PBMCs, obtained approximately 20 days after the first yellow fever vaccination. The TCR comes from a man aged 18 to 30 who received the YFV17D yellow fever vaccine. CDR3: CACKSGGASYNEQFF. CDR3 nucleotides: TGTGCCTGCAAAAGCGGGGGGGCCTCCTACAATGAGCAGTTCTTC.